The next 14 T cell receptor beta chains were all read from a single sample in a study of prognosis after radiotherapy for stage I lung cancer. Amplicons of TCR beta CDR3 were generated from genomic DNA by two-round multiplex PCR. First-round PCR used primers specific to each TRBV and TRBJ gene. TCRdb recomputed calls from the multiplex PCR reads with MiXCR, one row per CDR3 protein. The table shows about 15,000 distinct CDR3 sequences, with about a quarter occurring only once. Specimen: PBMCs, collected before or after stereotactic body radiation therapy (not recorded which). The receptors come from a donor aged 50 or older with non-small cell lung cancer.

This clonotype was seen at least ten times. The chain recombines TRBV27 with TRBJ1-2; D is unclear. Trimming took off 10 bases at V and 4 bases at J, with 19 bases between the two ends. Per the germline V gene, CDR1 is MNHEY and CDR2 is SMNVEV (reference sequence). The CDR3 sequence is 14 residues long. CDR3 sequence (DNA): TGTGCCACCAGAGAACGTGCTAACTTCTATGGCTACACCTTC. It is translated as CATRERANFYGYTF.

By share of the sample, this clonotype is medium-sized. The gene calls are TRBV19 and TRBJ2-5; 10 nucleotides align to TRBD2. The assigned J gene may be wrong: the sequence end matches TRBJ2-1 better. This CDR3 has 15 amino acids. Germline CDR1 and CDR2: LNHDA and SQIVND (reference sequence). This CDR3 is CASSLTSGHHNEQFF. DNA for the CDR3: TGTGCCAGTAGTTTGACTAGCGGGCACCACAATGAGCAGTTCTTC.

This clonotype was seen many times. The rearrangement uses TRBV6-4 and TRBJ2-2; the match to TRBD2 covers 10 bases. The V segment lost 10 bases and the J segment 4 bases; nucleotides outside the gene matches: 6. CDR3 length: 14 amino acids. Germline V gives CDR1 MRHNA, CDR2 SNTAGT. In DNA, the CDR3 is TGTGCCACCAAACCTAGCGGGAGCACCGGGGAGCTGTTTTTT. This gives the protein CATKPSGSTGELFF.

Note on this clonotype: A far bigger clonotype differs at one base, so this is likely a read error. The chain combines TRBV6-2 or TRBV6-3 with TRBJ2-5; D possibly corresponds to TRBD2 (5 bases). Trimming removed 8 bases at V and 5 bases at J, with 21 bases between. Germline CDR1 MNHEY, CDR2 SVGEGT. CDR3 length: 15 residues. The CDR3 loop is CASSRLYGLFETQYF. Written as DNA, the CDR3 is TGTGCCAGCTCCCGACTATACGGCTTGTTCGAGACCCAGTACTTC.

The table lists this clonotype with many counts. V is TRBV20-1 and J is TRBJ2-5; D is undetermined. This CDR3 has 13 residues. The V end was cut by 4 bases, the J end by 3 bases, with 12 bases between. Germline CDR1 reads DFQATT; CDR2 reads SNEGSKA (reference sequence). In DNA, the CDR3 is TGCAGTGCTAATCTCGGACGGAAAGAGACCCAGTACTTC. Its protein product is CSANLGRKETQYF.

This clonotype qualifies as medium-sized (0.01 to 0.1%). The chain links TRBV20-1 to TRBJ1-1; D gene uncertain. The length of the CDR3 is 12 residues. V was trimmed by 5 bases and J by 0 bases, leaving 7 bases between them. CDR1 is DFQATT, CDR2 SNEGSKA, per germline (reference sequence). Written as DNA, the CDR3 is TGCAGTGCTCCACGGTTGAACACTGAAGCTTTCTTT. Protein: CSAPRLNTEAFF.

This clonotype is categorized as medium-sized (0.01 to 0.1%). In DNA, the CDR3 is TGTGCCAGCAGTTCGAGGACTAGCGGGAGGGCCTTTGCTACGCAGTATTTT. Protein: CASSSRTSGRAFATQYF. This rearrangement joins TRBV6-2 or TRBV6-3 to TRBJ2-3; 15 nucleotides agree with TRBD2. There are 17 residues in the CDR3. Germline-derived CDR1 and CDR2 are MNHEY and SVGEGT. Trimming at V came to 4 bases and at J to 8 bases, leaving 10 bases not matched to a gene.

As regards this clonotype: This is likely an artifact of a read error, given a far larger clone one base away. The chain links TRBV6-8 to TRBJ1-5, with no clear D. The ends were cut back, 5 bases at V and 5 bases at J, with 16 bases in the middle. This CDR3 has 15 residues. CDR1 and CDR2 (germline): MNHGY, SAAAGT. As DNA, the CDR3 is TGTGCCAGCAGTCTCACAGTGGGCGCCGATCAGCCCCAGCATTTT. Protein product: CASSLTVGADQPQHF.

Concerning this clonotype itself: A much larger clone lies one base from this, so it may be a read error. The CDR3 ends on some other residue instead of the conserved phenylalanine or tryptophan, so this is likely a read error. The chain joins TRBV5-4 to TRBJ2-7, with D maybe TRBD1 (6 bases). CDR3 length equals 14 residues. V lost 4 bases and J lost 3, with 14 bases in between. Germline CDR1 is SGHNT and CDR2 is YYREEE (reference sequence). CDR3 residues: CASSRSHRDYEQYL. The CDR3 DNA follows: TGTGCCAGCAGCCGCTCTCACAGGGACTACGAGCAGTACTTA.

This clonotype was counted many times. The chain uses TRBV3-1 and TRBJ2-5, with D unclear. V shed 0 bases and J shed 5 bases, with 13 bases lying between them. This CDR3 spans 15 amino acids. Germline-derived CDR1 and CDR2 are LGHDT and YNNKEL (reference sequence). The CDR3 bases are TGTGCCAGCAGCCAAGACGCTTACCGATCGGAGACCCAGTACTTC. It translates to CASSQDAYRSETQYF.

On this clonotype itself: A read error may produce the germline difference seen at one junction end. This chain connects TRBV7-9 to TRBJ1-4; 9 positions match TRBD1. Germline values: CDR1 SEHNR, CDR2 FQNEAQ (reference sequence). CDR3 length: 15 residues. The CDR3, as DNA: TGTGCCAGCAGCGAGAGGACAGGGGATAAATCACCCATCAACTTT. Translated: CASSERTGDKSPINF.

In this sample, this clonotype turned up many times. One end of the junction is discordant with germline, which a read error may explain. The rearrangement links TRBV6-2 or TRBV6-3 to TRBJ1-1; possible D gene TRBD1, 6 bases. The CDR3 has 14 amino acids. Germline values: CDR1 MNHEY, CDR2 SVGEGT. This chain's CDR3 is CPHARTAPDTEAFF. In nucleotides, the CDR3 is TGCCCCCATGCCCGGACAGCTCCGGACACTGAAGCTTTCTTT.

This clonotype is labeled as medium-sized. The CDR3 protein is CASSTDRDEQYF. The CDR3 DNA sequence: TGCGCCAGCAGCACGGACCGGGACGAGCAGTACTTC. The genes are TRBV5-1 and TRBJ2-7; D unclear. This CDR3 has 12 amino acids. V lost 4 bases and J 5 bases, leaving 10 bases between the germline ends. Looked up from germline, CDR1 is SGHRS and CDR2 is YFSETQ.

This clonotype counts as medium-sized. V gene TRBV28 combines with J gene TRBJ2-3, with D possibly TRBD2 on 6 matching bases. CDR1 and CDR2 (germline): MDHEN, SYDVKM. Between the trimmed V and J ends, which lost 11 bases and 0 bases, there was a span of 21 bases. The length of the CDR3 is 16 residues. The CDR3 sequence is CASLRKEGSSTDTQYF. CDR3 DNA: TGTGCCTCCCTACGGAAGGAGGGGTCTAGCACAGATACGCAGTATTTT.